The 11 T cell receptor beta chains listed next were all sequenced from one sample in a study of blood T cell repertoires in COVID-19. Only in-frame clones appear in the TCRdb table, and some are missing; sequencing was by immunoSEQ multiplex PCR. This sample has tens of thousands of clones, with about 82% found just once. Sequenced material: peripheral blood. The origin of the receptors is a human donor with active COVID-19. The donor label of this sample is uncertain.

This chain joins TRBV19 and TRBJ1-5, with 9 nucleotides matching TRBD1. The CDR3 is made up of 14 amino acids. V trimming: 9 bases; J trimming: 5 bases; junction bases outside the gene matches: 8. CDR1 and CDR2 (germline): LNHDA, SQIVND (reference sequence). CDR3 DNA sequence: TGTGCCAGCGTCGAGACAGGGGGAGATCAGCCCCAGCATTTT. Translation gives CASVETGGDQPQHF.

The chain links TRBV5-4 to TRBJ2-2; D possibly corresponds to TRBD1 (6 bases). The germline V gene has CDR1 SGHNT and CDR2 YYREEE (reference sequence). The CDR3 extends over 13 amino acids. The CDR3 loop reads CAASPLGDTARFF. The CDR3 DNA is TGTGCTGCCAGCCCCCTCGGGGACACCGCTAGGTTTTTT.

This rearrangement joins TRBV29-1 to TRBJ2-5; TRBD2 matches 14 bases. CDR1 and CDR2 (germline): SQVTM, ANQGSEA. The length of the CDR3 is 13 residues. V was pared by 4 bases and J by 5 bases, with 0 bases of the junction left unmatched. The CDR3 loop reads CSVGLAGGETQYF. The CDR3 DNA follows: TGCAGCGTTGGACTAGCGGGAGGGGAGACCCAGTACTTC.

The chain is built from TRBV19 and TRBJ2-1; the match to TRBD1 covers 8 bases. The germline gives CDR1 LNHDA, CDR2 SQIVND (reference sequence). V lost 5 bases, J lost 5 bases, and 8 bases stayed unmatched. This CDR3 is 15 amino acids long. The CDR3 spells CASSFPGQGNNEQFF. CDR3 in DNA: TGTGCCAGTAGTTTCCCCGGACAGGGAAACAATGAGCAGTTCTTC.

The chain recombines TRBV11-2 with TRBJ1-1; tentative D call: TRBD1 (6 bases). This CDR3 has 12 residues. Trimming left V 6 bases short and J 5 bases short, with 10 bases between. Germline V gives CDR1 SGHAT, CDR2 FQNNGV. CDR3 amino acids: CASSSDRTEAFF. The CDR3 DNA sequence: TGTGCCAGCAGTTCCGACAGGACTGAAGCTTTCTTT.

CDR3 nucleotide sequence: TGTGCCAGCAGCTTGTACCTAAACTACGAGCAGTACTTC. This sequence encodes CASSLYLNYEQYF. The chain couples TRBV11-1 to TRBJ2-7, with D uncertain. Germline CDR1 is SGHAT and CDR2 is FQDESV (reference sequence). This CDR3 has 13 amino acids. With 3 bases removed from V and 3 bases from J, the gap between germline ends came to 9 bases.

This clone counts as medium-sized. The chain couples TRBV9 to TRBJ1-2, with D tentatively TRBD1 (6 bases). The CDR3 is made up of 16 amino acids. The V gene lost 0 bases and the J gene lost 7 bases, with 19 bases spanning the gap. Germline V lookup: CDR1 SGDLS, CDR2 YYNGEE. CDR3 sequence (DNA): TGTGCCAGCAGCGTAGGCCCGGGGGGGGCTTCGGGTGGCTACACCTTC. It encodes CASSVGPGGASGGYTF.

This rearrangement joins TRBV28 to TRBJ1-3; D gene uncertain. The CDR3 loop spans 16 amino acids. Germline CDR1 and CDR2: MDHEN and SYDVKM. The V gene lost 5 bases and the J gene lost 0 bases, with 14 bases spanning the gap. CDR3 sequence reads: CASSTPTAPSGNTIYF. The CDR3 nucleotides read TGTGCCAGCAGTACCCCTACAGCTCCCTCTGGAAACACCATATATTTT.

The count of this clone is one. The genes are TRBV2 and TRBJ2-7, with a weak D call TRBD1 (5 bases). The length of the CDR3 is 13 residues. Trimming removed 8 bases at V and 2 bases at J, with 13 bases between. The germline gives CDR1 SNHLY, CDR2 FYNNEI. CDR3 in amino acids: CASVPARAYEQYF. The DNA of the CDR3 is TGTGCCAGCGTGCCCGCCAGGGCCTACGAGCAGTACTTC.

V and J are TRBV4-2 and TRBJ2-3, with 11 bases matching TRBD2. CDR3 length equals 15 residues. Germline V gives CDR1 LGHNA, CDR2 YNFKEQ. The ends lost 2 bases at V and 3 bases at J; junction bases unmatched: 1. The CDR3 loop is CASSQTSGRTDTQYF. The CDR3 DNA follows: TGTGCCAGCAGCCAAACTAGCGGGAGAACAGATACGCAGTATTTT.

J is TRBJ2-2 and V is TRBV18, with D possibly being TRBD2 (6 bases). Per the germline V gene, CDR1 is KGHSH and CDR2 is LQKENI. V was cut by 3 bases and J by 1 base, with 12 bases left in between. The CDR3 extends over 16 amino acids. DNA of the CDR3: TGTGCCAGCTCACCCTTTAACGGGGGGAACACCGGGGAGCTGTTTTTT. Protein: CASSPFNGGNTGELFF.